This is a list of T cell receptor beta chains from one sample in a study of T cells in Graves' hyperthyroidism and ophthalmopathy. TCRdb passed the multiplex PCR reads through MiXCR, listing each CDR3 protein once. The table includes 300,000 to 350,000 distinct CDR3 sequences, approximately 15% detected once. Material for sequencing was blood. The receptor source for this set is a man aged 25-40 years with Graves' hyperthyroidism. Each CDR3 is given with its conserved first and last residue. A D gene is named only where the DNA matches it firmly. Some rows mark clone size as missing; the rest say once, few, many or name a class of expanded clone.

V	J	size	D	DNA	CDR3
TRBV29-1	TRBJ2-7	NA	TRBD2	TGCAGCGTGGGACTAGCGGGATGGCACGAGCAGTACTTC	CSVGLAGWHEQYF
TRBV7-6	TRBJ2-1	NA	TRBD1	TGTGCCAGCAGCTTTTTTCCCCCGGGACAGGGGTACAATGAGCAGTTCTTC	CASSFFPPGQGYNEQFF
TRBV30	TRBJ2-7	many	TRBD1	TGTGCCTGGAGTGTCGGGACAGGGAGCGCCTACGAGCAGTACTTC	CAWSVGTGSAYEQYF
TRBV6-1	TRBJ2-1	NA	TRBD2	TGTGCCAGCAGTGAAGCGCGGGGGGCTGGAGAGCAGTTCTTC	CASSEARGAGEQFF
TRBV20-1	TRBJ2-2	NA	NA	TGCAGTGCTAGTTCCGGGCCCGGGACCGGGGAGCTGTTTTTT	CSASSGPGTGELFF
TRBV13	TRBJ2-1	many	NA	TGTGCCAGCAGCTCCGTTGCCTCGGGCAATGAGCAGTTCTTC	CASSSVASGNEQFF
TRBV5-1	TRBJ2-3	few	TRBD1	TGCGCCAGCAGCTTGACAGGGGTAGATACGCAGTATTTT	CASSLTGVDTQYF
TRBV9	TRBJ2-5	NA	NA	TGTGCCAGCAGCGTAGTCCCCCGGGAGAACCAAGAGACCCCGTACTTC	CASSVVPRENQETPYF
TRBV19	TRBJ2-1	few	TRBD2	TGTGCCAGTAGTATCCCCGGGGGGGCTCTCCATGAGCAGTTCTTC	CASSIPGGALHEQFF
TRBV6-1	TRBJ2-1	few	TRBD2	TGTGCCAGCAGCCTGCTAGCGGGAGGGCCTAACAATGAGCAGTTCTTC	CASSLLAGGPNNEQFF
TRBV20-1	TRBJ1-2	NA	NA	TGCAGTGCTATACAGGGAAGATCTGATGGCTACACCTTC	CSAIQGRSDGYTF
TRBV20-1	TRBJ2-7	many	NA	TGCAGTGCCTACGATCAGGGTCCTCGTCCCTACGAGCAGTACTTC	CSAYDQGPRPYEQYF
TRBV4-1	TRBJ1-1	NA	NA	TGCGCCAGCAGCCAGCAATCCCTGAACACTGAAGCTTTCTTT	CASSQQSLNTEAFF
TRBV7-8	TRBJ2-7	many	TRBD2	TGTGCCAGCAGCTTAGTTCTAAGCGGGAGAATCGCCTACGAGCAGTACTTC	CASSLVLSGRIAYEQYF
TRBV18	TRBJ2-2	many	NA	TGTGCCAGCTCACTGCAGGGGTCGAACACCGGGGAGCTGTTTTTT	CASSLQGSNTGELFF
TRBV5-1	TRBJ2-2	few	TRBD1	TGCGCCAGCAGCGATAGGACAGGAACCGGGGAGCTGTTTTTT	CASSDRTGTGELFF
TRBV27	TRBJ2-2	many	TRBD2	TGTGCCAGCAGTCGAGGACTAGCGGGAGTTATCGGGGAGCTGTTTTTT	CASSRGLAGVIGELFF
TRBV7-9	TRBJ1-4	NA	NA	TGTGCCAGCAGCTGGAACCGGGACGCTAATGAAAAACTGTTTTTT	CASSWNRDANEKLFF
TRBV12-3/TRBV12-4	TRBJ1-4	NA	NA	TGTGCCAGCAGTTTAGGGGGGCCCGACAAAAAACTGTTTTTT	CASSLGGPDKKLFF
TRBV12-3/TRBV12-4	TRBJ2-1	NA	NA	TGTGCCAGCAGGACTGAGACGGGTTCAAATGAGCAGTTCTTC	CASRTETGSNEQFF
TRBV20-1	TRBJ1-1	NA	NA	TGCAGTGCTAGAGATCATTTGGAGGGGGTAGTAGCTTTCTTT	CSARDHLEGVVAFF
TRBV3-1	TRBJ2-7	many	NA	TGTGCCAGCAGCCAAGACTTCTACGAGCAGTACTTC	CASSQDFYEQYF
TRBV20-1	TRBJ2-3	many	TRBD2	TGCAGTGCTAGCAGGGCTAGCGGGAGCGGAACAGATACGCAGTATTTT	CSASRASGSGTDTQYF
TRBV2	TRBJ2-7	many	TRBD2	TGTGCCAGCAGTGAGAATAGCGGGGTTGGCGAGCAGTACTTC	CASSENSGVGEQYF
TRBV4-2	TRBJ2-7	few	NA	TGTGCCAGCAGCCAAGAACTTTCACTGATCTACGAGCAGTACTTC	CASSQELSLIYEQYF
TRBV27	TRBJ1-2	many	NA	TGTGCCAGCAGTTTCCTCCTTTCCGACAGTGATGGCTACACCTTC	CASSFLLSDSDGYTF
TRBV6-1	TRBJ1-1	many	NA	TGTGCCAGCACACAACGAGGGTTTCTCACTGAAGCTTTCTTT	CASTQRGFLTEAFF
TRBV10-3	TRBJ2-1	many	NA	TGTGCCATCAGCTCTGGTACAGGGAGTAATGAGCAGTTCTTC	CAISSGTGSNEQFF
TRBV11-2	TRBJ2-1	NA	TRBD2	TGTGCCAGCAGCTTAGGAGCGGGAGAAATCGATGAGCAGTTCTTC	CASSLGAGEIDEQFF
TRBV25-1	TRBJ1-1	NA	TRBD1	TGTGCCAACAGTTCTTCACACAGGGGATGGACTGAAGCTTTCTTT	CANSSSHRGWTEAFF